This is a list of T cell receptor beta chains from one sample in a study of identical twins. TCRdb used MiXCR to reprocess the 5' RACE reads, holding one entry per CDR3 protein. The data show 450,000 to 600,000 distinct CDR3 sequences, with more than 20% seen just once and 0.45% to 0.5% held by the top ten. This same sample was also taken into another study, of yellow fever vaccine responses in identical twins.

The sample comprised CD4+ T cells sorted from blood. The receptors stem from a woman aged 18-29 years in good health. Each CDR3 is given without its conserved first and last residue. Clone size, where shown, is once, few, many, or a class for clones that have expanded.

TRBJ1-2	.	TRBV3-1	ASSKDIYGYT
TRBJ2-2	once	TRBV11-2	ASRQWSTSGELF
TRBJ2-1	.	TRBV5-1	ASSGGGLYNEQF
TRBJ2-2	few	TRBV12-3/TRBV12-4	ASTAVAGAGELF
TRBJ1-5	.	TRBV11-2	ASSVAGNNQPQH
TRBJ2-1	.	TRBV6-5	ASSFGDPTQYEQF
TRBJ2-1	.	TRBV3-1	ASSPLGLAGGLEQF
TRBJ1-5	.	TRBV4-1	ASSQEGAGGQPQH
TRBJ2-2	few	TRBV6-1	ASSIIGGVGELF
TRBJ1-2	few	TRBV24-1	ATSDGPGSGYT
TRBJ2-1	few	TRBV24-1	ATSDRFPGGPSYNEQF
TRBJ2-3	.	TRBV20-1	SARDWLAGGTDTQY
TRBJ2-3	few	TRBV6-1	ASSPPGGGATDTQY
TRBJ2-2	.	TRBV10-3	ASQPGASPGELF
TRBJ2-7	few	TRBV3-1	ASSPIGQDYEQY
TRBJ2-5	few	TRBV20-1	SASLIPETQY
TRBJ2-2	few	TRBV3-1	ASSLRLWLAGGELF
TRBJ2-5	.	TRBV7-2	ASSLAQGGRETQY
TRBJ2-6	.	TRBV18	ASSPGVTGANVLT
TRBJ2-5	.	TRBV14	ASSQIGKTQY
TRBJ2-3	.	TRBV2	ASSKSRTSATDTQY
TRBJ1-1	few	TRBV12-3/TRBV12-4	ASSLAWGGGTEAF
TRBJ2-1	few	TRBV6-1	ASRPTSGSWDEQF
TRBJ2-3	few	TRBV5-4	ASSAADHTDTQY
TRBJ2-7	.	TRBV3-1	TSSPRTPMRGQGNEQY
TRBJ2-1	many	TRBV18	ASSPERRNNEQF
TRBJ2-7	.	TRBV10-1	ASSESLTSAYEQY
TRBJ2-7	few	TRBV28	ASRSTNTYEQY
TRBJ1-1	.	TRBV6-6	ASSYSRDTEAF